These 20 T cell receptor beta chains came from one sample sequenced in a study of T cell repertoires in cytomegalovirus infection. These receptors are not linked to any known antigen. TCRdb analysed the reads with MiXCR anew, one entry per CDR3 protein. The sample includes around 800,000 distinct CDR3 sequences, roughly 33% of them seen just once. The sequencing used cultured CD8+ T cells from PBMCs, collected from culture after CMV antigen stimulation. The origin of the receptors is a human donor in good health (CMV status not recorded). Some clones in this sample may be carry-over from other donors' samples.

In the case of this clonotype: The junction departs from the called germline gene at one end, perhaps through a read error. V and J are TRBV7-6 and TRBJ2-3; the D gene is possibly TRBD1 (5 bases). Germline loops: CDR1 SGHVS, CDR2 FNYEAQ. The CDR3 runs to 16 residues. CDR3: CVSSLAQDDSTDTQYF. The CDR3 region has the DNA TGTGTCAGCAGCTTAGCACAGGACGATAGCACAGATACGCAGTATTTT.

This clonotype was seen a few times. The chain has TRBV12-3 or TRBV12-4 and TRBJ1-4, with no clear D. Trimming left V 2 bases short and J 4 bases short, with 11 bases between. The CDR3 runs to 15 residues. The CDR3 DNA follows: TGTGCCAGCAGTTTAATTGGAGGCTATAATGAAAAACTGTTTTTT. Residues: CASSLIGGYNEKLFF.

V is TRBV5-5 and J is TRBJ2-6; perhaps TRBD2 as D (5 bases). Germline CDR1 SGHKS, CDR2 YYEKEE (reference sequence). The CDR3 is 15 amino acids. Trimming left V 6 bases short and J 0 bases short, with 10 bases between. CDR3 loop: CASTTRLSGANVLTF. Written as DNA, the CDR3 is TGTGCCAGCACCACTAGACTCTCTGGGGCCAACGTCCTGACTTTC.

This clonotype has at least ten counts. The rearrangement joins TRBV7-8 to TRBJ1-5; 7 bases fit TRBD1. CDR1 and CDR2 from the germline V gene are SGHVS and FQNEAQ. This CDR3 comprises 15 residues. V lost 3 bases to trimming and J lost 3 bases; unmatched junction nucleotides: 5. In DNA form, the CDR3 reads TGTGCCAGCAGCTTGGAAGGGACAGCCAATCAGCCCCAGCATTTT. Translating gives CASSLEGTANQPQHF.

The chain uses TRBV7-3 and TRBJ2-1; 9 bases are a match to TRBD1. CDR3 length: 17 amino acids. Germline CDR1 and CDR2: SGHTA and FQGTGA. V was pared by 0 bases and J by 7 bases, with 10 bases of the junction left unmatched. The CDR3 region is CASSLTGRTGEWNEQFF. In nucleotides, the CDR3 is TGTGCCAGCAGCTTAACCGGTAGGACAGGGGAGTGGAATGAGCAGTTCTTC.

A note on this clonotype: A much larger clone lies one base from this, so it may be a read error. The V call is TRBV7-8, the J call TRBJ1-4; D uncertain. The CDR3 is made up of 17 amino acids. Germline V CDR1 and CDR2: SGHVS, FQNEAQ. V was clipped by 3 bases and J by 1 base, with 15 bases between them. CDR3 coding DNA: TGTGCCAGCAGCTTGGAGAGAAAAGTTGTAACTAATGAAAAACTGTTTTTT. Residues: CASSLERKVVTNEKLFF. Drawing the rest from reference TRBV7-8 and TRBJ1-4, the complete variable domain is GAGVSQSPRYKVAKRGQDVALRCDPISGHVSLFWYQQALGQGPEFLTYFQNEAQLDKSGLPSDRFFAERPEGSVSTLKIQRTQQEDSAVYLCASSLERKVVTNEKLFFGSGTQLSVL.

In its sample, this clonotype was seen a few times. CDR3 sequence reads: CASSLAQRFGVLTF. CDR3 nucleotide sequence: TGTGCCAGCAGTTTAGCGCAACGGTTCGGCGTCCTGACTTTC. The chain is built from TRBV12-3 or TRBV12-4 and TRBJ2-6; D is uncertain. The V end lost 0 bases, the J end lost 12 bases, and 12 bases lay between the germline ends. The CDR3 is 14 amino acids.

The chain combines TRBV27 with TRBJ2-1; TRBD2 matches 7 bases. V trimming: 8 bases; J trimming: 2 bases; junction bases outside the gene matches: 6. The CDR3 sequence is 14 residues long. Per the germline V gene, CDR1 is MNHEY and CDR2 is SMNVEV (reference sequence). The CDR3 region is CASSSGVTYNEQFF. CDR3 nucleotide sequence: TGTGCCAGCTCAAGCGGGGTCACCTACAATGAGCAGTTCTTC.

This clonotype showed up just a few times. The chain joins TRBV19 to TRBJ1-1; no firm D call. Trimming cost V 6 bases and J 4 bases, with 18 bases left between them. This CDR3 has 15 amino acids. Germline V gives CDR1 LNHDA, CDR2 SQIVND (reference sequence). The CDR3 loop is CASRALAQRGTEAFF. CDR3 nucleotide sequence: TGTGCCAGTAGGGCCCTCGCCCAGAGAGGCACTGAAGCTTTCTTT. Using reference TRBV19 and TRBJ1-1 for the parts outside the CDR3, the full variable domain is DGGITQSPKYLFRKEGQNVTLSCEQNLNHDAMYWYRQDPGQGLRLIYYSQIVNDFQKGDIAEGYSVSREKKESFPLTVTSAQKNPTAFYLCASRALAQRGTEAFFGQGTRLTVV.

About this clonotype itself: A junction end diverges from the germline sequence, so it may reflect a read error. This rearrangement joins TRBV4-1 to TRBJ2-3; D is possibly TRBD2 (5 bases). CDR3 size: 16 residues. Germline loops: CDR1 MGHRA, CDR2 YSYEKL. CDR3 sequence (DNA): TGCGCCAGCAGCCAAGTAGGAGGAAGGCTCACAGAAACGCAGTATTTT. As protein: CASSQVGGRLTETQYF.

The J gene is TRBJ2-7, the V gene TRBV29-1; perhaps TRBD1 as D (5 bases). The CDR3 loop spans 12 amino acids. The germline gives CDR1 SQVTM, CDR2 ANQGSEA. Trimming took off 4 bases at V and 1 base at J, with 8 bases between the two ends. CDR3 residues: CSVVGQSYEQYF. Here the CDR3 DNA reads TGCAGCGTTGTAGGACAATCCTACGAGCAGTACTTC.

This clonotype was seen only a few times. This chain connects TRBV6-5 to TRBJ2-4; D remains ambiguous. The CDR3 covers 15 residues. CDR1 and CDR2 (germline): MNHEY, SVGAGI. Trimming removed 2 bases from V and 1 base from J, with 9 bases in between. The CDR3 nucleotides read TGTGCCAGCAGTTACCCGGTCGGGGCCAAAAACATTCAGTACTTC. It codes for CASSYPVGAKNIQYF.

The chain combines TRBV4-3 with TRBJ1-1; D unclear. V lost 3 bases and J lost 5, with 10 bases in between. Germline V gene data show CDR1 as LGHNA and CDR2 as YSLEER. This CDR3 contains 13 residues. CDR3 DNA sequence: TGCGCCAGCAGCCATACGGGAAAAACTGAAGCTTTCTTT. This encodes CASSHTGKTEAFF.

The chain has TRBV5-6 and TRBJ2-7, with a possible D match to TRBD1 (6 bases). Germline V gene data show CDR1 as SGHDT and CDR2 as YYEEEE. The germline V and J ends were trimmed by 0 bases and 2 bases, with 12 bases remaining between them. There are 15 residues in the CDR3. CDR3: CASSLEQGVPYEQYF. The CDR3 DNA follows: TGTGCCAGCAGCTTGGAACAGGGAGTTCCCTACGAGCAGTACTTC.

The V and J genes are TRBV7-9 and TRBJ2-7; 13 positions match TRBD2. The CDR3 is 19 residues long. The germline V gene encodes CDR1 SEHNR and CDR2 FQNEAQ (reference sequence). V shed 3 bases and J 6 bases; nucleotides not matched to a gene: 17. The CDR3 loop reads CASSFSLGLAGSRKGEQYF. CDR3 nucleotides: TGTGCCAGCAGCTTCTCTCTGGGACTAGCGGGGTCCCGAAAGGGCGAGCAGTACTTC.

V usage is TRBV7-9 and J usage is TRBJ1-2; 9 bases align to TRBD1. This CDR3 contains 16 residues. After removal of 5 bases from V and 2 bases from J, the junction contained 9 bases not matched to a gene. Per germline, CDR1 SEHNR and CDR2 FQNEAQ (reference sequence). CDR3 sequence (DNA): TGTGCCAGCAGCATATCTCGGACAGGGGCAAACTATGGCTACACCTTC. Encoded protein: CASSISRTGANYGYTF.

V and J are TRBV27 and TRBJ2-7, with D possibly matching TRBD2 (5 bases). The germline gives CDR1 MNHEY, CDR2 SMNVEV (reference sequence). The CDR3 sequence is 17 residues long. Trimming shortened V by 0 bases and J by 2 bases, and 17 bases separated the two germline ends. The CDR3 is CASSLSNEGSSPYEQYF. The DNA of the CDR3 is TGTGCCAGCAGTTTATCGAACGAGGGTAGCTCCCCCTACGAGCAGTACTTC.

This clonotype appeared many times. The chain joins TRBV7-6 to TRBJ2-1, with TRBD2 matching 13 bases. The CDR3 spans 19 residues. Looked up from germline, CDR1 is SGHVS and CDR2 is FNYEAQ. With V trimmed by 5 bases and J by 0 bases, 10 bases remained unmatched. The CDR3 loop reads CASSPSGTSGVSSYNEQFF. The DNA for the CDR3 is TGTGCCAGCAGCCCCTCCGGGACTAGCGGGGTCAGCTCCTACAATGAGCAGTTCTTC.

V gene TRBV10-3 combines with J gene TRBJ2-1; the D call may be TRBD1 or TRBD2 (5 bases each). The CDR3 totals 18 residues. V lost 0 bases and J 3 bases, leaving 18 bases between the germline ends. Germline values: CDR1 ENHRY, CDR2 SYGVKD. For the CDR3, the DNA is TGTGCCATCAGTGAGTCGAATAGGGACCTGACCATCTACAATGAGCAGTTCTTC. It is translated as CAISESNRDLTIYNEQFF.

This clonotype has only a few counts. CDR3 DNA sequence: TGTGCCAGCAGTTACTCCGGTCGTGAGCAGTTCTTC. Protein product: CASSYSGREQFF. V is TRBV6-5 and J is TRBJ2-1, with D unclear. Germline V gene data show CDR1 as MNHEY and CDR2 as SVGAGI. Trimming stripped 0 bases from V and 9 bases from J, with 6 bases between. The CDR3 contains 12 residues.